This T cell receptor beta chain was sequenced in a study of tumor-infiltrating lymphocytes in primary liver carcinoma. The trim removed 2 bases at V and 1 base at J, leaving 3 bases unmatched. From germline, CDR1 is SQVTM and CDR2 ANQGSEA. This CDR3 has 14 amino acids. It was from roughly 20-30 mg of unsorted bulk tissue that RNA and DNA were co-extracted. The researchers produced TCR beta cDNA from around 0.5 ug total RNA with a constant-region primer. Each TCR beta library was derived from three nested multiplex PCR rounds that employed slightly modified ARM-PCR. Forward primers for TRBV1-TRBV30 and a C-beta reverse primer served the first two PCR rounds, at approximately 10 cycles each. TCRdb reanalysed the multiplex PCR reads using MiXCR and keeps one entry per CDR3 protein. The table includes about 97,000 distinct CDR3 sequences, more than 65% detected once.

The rearrangement links TRBV29-1 to TRBJ2-3; 7 bases fit TRBD2. The clonotype was recovered from a woman aged 60-70 years with primary liver carcinoma and hepatitis B virus infection. The sample was liver tumor tissue from sampling region 2. The subset denotes: tumor region T2, inferior pole. Here the CDR3 reads CSVERAGRTDTQYF. The CDR3 region has the DNA TGCAGCGTTGAACGAGCGGGGCGCACAGATACGCAGTATTTT.